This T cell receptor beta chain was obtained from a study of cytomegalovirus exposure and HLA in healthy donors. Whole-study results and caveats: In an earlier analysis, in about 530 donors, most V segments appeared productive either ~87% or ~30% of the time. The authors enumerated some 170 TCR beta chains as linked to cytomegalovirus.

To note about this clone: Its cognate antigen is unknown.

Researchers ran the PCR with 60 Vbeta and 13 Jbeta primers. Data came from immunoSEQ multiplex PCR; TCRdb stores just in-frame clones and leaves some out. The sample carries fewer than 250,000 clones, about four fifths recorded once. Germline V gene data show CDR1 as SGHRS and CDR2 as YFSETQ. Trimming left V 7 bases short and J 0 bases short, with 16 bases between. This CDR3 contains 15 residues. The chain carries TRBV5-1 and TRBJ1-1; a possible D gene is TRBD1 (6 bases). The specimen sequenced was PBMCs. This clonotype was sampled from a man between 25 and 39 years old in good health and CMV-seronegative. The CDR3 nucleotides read TGCGCCAGCCGAGAACAGGGTCTAATGAACACTGAAGCTTTCTTT. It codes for CASREQGLMNTEAFF.